This TCR beta chain appears in the sequencing data of a study of early T cells in non-severe SARS-CoV-2 infection (dated by TCRdb to the early 2020s). About the study as a whole: Because TCR sequencing relied on bulk RNA taken from unsorted whole blood, pairing of alpha and beta chains was not possible. Results the study describes overall, beyond this receptor: VDJdb matching was skewed toward anti-spike CD8 responses and likely underestimated virus-specific expansions by missing private and CD4 specificities.

In regard to this clonotype: No cognate antigen has been identified for it. No per-base quality is available; no much larger clone lies one base away.

A case-control design nested within a healthcare worker cohort in London, UK, was used, with weekly nasopharyngeal swab PCR tests and blood sampling performed. Healthcare workers were recruited during the week of the UK lockdown, between 23 and 31 March 2020, and followed weekly for up to 16 weeks. The library was generated by 5' RACE. The data were produced on a NextSeq 500. The TCR library protocol attached unique molecular identifiers to individual cDNA molecules to correct for sequencing error and PCR bias. Both TCR alpha and beta chains were sequenced, and tight co-correlation was observed between alpha and beta sequence abundances in each sample. On the authors' methods: Decombinator V4 was used to annotate the V gene, J gene and CDR3 of the TCR sequences. Expanded TCRs were defined as changing significantly between any two time points under a Poisson model with p below 0.0001. Abundances of TCRs were expressed as counts per million after normalisation to the total number of TCRs sequenced in each sample. TRAV1-2 paired with TRAJ12, TRAJ20 or TRAJ33 defined MAIT TCRs, while TRAV10 paired with TRAJ18 defined iNKT TCRs. VDJdb, accessed 1 November 2021, was searched for CMV, EBV and SARS-CoV-2 annotated TCRs, with TCRs annotated for multiple antigens excluded. TCRdb redid the processing of the public reads, applying fastp at Q25 and MiXCR, and retained in-frame beta chains. Duplicate CDR3 protein sequences are folded into a single record with the most common DNA and genes. TCRdb's processing, not the authors', yielded these V and J calls. Across this sample there are some 54,000 distinct CDR3 sequences, with around 10% seen only once. The ten largest clones represent roughly 13% of the sample.

The junction shows trimming of 7 bases on V and 4 bases on J, and the gene matches do not reach 13 bases of it. Based on the germline V gene, the CDR1 and CDR2 sequences are SGHAT and FQNNGV. The CDR3, cysteine through phenylalanine, is 15 amino acids long. CDR3 DNA only is kept here, 45 bases in frame from base 1. This receptor was identified in an adult who was a healthcare worker with PCR-confirmed SARS-CoV-2 infection or an uninfected control (not recorded which). The sequenced sample consisted of whole blood. The chain uses TRBV11-2 and TRBJ2-7, with 7 bases in between that match TRBD2. The CDR3 loop reads CASTLTAGNVYEQYF. DNA sequence: TGTGCCAGCACTCTAACAGCGGGGAATGTTTACGAGCAGTACTTC.